One sample yielded the 12 T cell receptor beta chains listed below, sequenced in a study of cytotoxic CD8 clonotypes in ibrutinib-treated CLL. Clones were sequenced by immunoSEQ multiplex PCR, and TCRdb holds only the in-frame ones, with some missing. The sample shows more than 200,000 clones, about three quarters of them seen only once. This material consisted of PBMCs, taken after 24 months of ibrutinib treatment. The receptors here all came from a human donor with chronic lymphocytic leukemia.

The sample holds one count of this clone. This chain links TRBV2 with TRBJ1-6; unclear D gene. Looked up from germline, CDR1 is SNHLY and CDR2 is FYNNEI. Trimming removed 7 bases at V and 0 bases at J, with 7 bases between. The CDR3 sequence is 14 residues long. The CDR3 coding sequence is TGTGCCAGCATCCCATTCTCCTATAATTCACCCCTCCACTTT. It yields the protein CASIPFSYNSPLHF.

The CDR3 spells CASSSSNRYRGRGANVLTF. For the CDR3, the DNA is TGTGCCAGCAGTTCATCAAACCGTTACAGGGGGCGTGGGGCCAACGTCCTGACTTTC. V and J are TRBV28 and TRBJ2-6; 9 bases align to TRBD1. Germline V gene sequence: CDR1 MDHEN, CDR2 SYDVKM. The CDR3 has 19 amino acids. V dropped 4 bases and J dropped 3; count of bases not matched to a gene: 13.

This clone was seen a few times. The chain couples TRBV9 to TRBJ2-1; D remains unclear. The germline CDR1 and CDR2 sequences are SGDLS and YYNGEE. Trimming pared 0 bases from V and 5 bases from J, leaving 6 bases between. The length of the CDR3 is 13 residues. In DNA, the CDR3 is TGTGCCAGCAGCGTAGCCCACGACAATGAGCAGTTCTTC. Protein product: CASSVAHDNEQFF.

The chain employs TRBV4-3 and TRBJ2-7; 10 bases fit TRBD2. Unmatched junction bases numbered 6, after V lost 1 base and J lost 6 bases. CDR1 and CDR2 (germline): LGHNA, YSLEER. This CDR3 contains 15 residues. CDR3 sequence: CASSQVAGGGSEQYF. Here the CDR3 DNA reads TGCGCCAGCAGCCAAGTAGCGGGAGGAGGATCCGAGCAGTACTTC.

The rearrangement uses TRBV7-2 and TRBJ2-7; a weak D match, TRBD2 (5 bases). V was shortened by 3 bases and J by 2 bases, with 17 bases between the two germline ends. Germline values: CDR1 SGHTA, CDR2 FQGNSA. The CDR3 is 16 amino acids. The chain's CDR3 is CASSLAITSSTYEQYF. DNA for the CDR3: TGTGCCAGCAGCTTGGCGATAACTAGTTCTACCTACGAGCAGTACTTC.

V usage is TRBV30 and J usage is TRBJ2-7, with D uncertain. Germline loops: CDR1 GTSNPN, CDR2 SVGIG (reference sequence). This CDR3 has 15 residues. V lost 0 bases and J lost 2, with 14 bases in between. This CDR3 is CAWSVRQDLTYEQYF. The DNA of the CDR3 is TGTGCCTGGAGTGTGCGGCAGGACCTTACCTACGAGCAGTACTTC. The full variable domain, completed using reference TRBV30 and TRBJ2-7, is SQTIHQWPATLVQPVGSPLSLECTVEGTSNPNLYWYRQAAGRGLQLLFYSVGIGQISSEVPQNLSASRPQDRQFILSSKKLLLSDSGFYLCAWSVRQDLTYEQYFGPGTRLTVT.

Concerning this clone itself: One end of the junction is discordant with germline, which a read error may explain. This rearrangement joins TRBV4-2 to TRBJ2-7; 11 bases are shared with TRBD2. The CDR3 length is 16 residues. Germline V lookup: CDR1 LGHNA, CDR2 YNFKEQ. The CDR3: CASSQESGLAAYEQYF. For the CDR3, the DNA is TGTGCCAGCAGTCAAGAGTCGGGACTAGCGGCCTACGAGCAGTACTTC.

This clone was seen just once. The chain joins TRBV28 to TRBJ1-5; D unresolved. V lost 2 bases to trimming and J lost 4 bases, with 9 bases between them. CDR3 length equals 14 residues. Germline values: CDR1 MDHEN, CDR2 SYDVKM. The CDR3 spells CASSLGTVNQPQHF. The CDR3 bases are TGTGCCAGCAGTTTAGGTACGGTAAATCAGCCCCAGCATTTT.

The chain links TRBV19 to TRBJ2-1; D is unresolved. The CDR3 has 14 residues. Germline CDR1 and CDR2: LNHDA and SQIVND (reference sequence). Trimming shortened V by 3 bases and J by 0 bases, and 6 bases separated the two germline ends. CDR3 sequence: CASSMGSSYNEQFF. The CDR3 nucleotides are TGTGCCAGTAGTATGGGGTCCTCCTACAATGAGCAGTTCTTC.

The J gene is TRBJ2-7, the V gene TRBV10-3, with D perhaps being TRBD1 or TRBD2 (5 bases each). The CDR3 length is 14 residues. CDR1 is ENHRY, CDR2 SYGVKD, per germline. V lost 5 bases and J 5 bases, leaving 16 bases between the germline ends. This CDR3 reads CAISPMVGEDEQYF. The CDR3 bases are TGTGCCATCAGTCCGATGGTGGGGGAAGACGAGCAGTACTTC.

This sequence joins TRBV6-6 and TRBJ2-7; D ambiguous. Germline V lookup: CDR1 MNHNY, CDR2 SVGAGI (reference sequence). Trimming left V 1 base short and J 0 bases short, with 10 bases between. The CDR3 has 15 residues. CDR3 DNA: TGTGCCAGCAGTTACTTCGCCAGTAGCTCCTACGAGCAGTACTTC. It encodes CASSYFASSSYEQYF.

A remark on this clone: Germline is not matched at one junction end, which may reflect a read error. This sequence joins TRBV27 and TRBJ1-2; 7 bases agree with TRBD1. CDR1 MNHEY and CDR2 SMNVEV come from the germline V gene (reference sequence). This CDR3 spans 13 amino acids. CDR3 sequence reads: CASSLSIGQVNLF. DNA of the CDR3: TGTGCCAGCAGTTTATCGATAGGACAGGTCAACCTCTTC.